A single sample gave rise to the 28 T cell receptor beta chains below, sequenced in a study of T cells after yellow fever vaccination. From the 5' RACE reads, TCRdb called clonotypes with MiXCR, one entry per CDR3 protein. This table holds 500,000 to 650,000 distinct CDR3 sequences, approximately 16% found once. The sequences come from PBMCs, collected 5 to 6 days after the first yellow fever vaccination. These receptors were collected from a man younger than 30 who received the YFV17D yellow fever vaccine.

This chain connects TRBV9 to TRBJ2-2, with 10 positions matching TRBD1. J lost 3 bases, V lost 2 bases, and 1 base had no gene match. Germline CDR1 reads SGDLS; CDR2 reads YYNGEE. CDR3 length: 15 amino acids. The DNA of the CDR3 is TGTGCCAGCAGCGTTGGGACAGGGGACACCGGGGAGCTGTTTTTT. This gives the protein CASSVGTGDTGELFF.

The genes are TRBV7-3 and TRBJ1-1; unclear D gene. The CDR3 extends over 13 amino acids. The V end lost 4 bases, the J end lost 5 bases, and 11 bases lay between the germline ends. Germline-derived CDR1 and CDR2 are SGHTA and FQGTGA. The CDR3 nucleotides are TGTGCCAGCAGCTCCCAAGAGGGTACTGAAGCTTTCTTT. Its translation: CASSSQEGTEAFF.

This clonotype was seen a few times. CDR3 sequence reads: CASSLGQGTPYEQYF. The CDR3 nucleotides read TGCGCCAGCAGCTTGGGACAGGGGACGCCCTACGAGCAGTACTTC. This chain links TRBV5-1 with TRBJ2-7; 8 bases are shared with TRBD1. The CDR3 loop spans 15 amino acids. Trimming at V came to 0 bases and at J to 2 bases, leaving 4 bases not matched to a gene. Germline CDR1 is SGHRS and CDR2 is YFSETQ.

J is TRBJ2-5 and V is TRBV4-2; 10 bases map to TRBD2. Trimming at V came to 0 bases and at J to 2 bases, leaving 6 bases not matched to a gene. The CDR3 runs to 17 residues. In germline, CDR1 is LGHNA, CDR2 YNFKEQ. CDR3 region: CASSQDQQRGGQETQYF. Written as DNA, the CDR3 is TGTGCCAGCAGCCAAGATCAACAGCGGGGGGGACAAGAGACCCAGTACTTC.

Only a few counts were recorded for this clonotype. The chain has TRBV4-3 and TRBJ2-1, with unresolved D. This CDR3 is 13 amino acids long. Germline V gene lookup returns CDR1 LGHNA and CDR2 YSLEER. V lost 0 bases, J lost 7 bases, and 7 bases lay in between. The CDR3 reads CASSQEKVNEQFF. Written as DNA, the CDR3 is TGCGCCAGCAGCCAAGAAAAGGTGAATGAGCAGTTCTTC.

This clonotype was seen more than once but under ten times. In nucleotides, the CDR3 is TGTGCCAGCAGCGCACAGGGATCTAATGAAAAACTGTTTTTT. Translating gives CASSAQGSNEKLFF. The V and J genes are TRBV7-9 and TRBJ1-4; possibly TRBD1 for D (6 bases). Trimming stripped 5 bases from V and 3 bases from J, with 10 bases between. CDR1 is SEHNR and CDR2 is FQNEAQ in the germline V gene (reference sequence). CDR3 length: 14 amino acids.

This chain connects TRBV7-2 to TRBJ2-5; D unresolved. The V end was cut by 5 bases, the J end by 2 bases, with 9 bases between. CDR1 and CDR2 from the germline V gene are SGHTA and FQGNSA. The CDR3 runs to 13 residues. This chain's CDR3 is CASSPARQETQYF. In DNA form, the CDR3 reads TGTGCCAGCAGCCCCGCAAGGCAAGAGACCCAGTACTTC.

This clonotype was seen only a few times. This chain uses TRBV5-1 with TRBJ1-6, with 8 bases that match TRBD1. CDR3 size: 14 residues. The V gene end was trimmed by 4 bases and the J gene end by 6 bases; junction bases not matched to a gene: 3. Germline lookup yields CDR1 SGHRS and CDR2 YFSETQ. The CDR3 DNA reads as TGCGCCAGCAGCGCTCAGGGGGCTAATTCACCCCTCCACTTT. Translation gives CASSAQGANSPLHF.

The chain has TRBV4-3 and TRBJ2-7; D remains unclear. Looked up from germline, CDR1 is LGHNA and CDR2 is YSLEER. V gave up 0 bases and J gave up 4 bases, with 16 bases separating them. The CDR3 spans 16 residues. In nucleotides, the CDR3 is TGCGCCAGCAGCCAAGATCTACTCCTACGTCAGTACGAGCAGTACGTC. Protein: CASSQDLLLRQYEQYV.

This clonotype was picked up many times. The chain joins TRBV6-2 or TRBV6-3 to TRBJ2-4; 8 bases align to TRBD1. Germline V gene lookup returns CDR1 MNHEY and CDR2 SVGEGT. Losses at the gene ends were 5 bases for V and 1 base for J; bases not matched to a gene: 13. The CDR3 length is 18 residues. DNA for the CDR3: TGTGCCAGCAGTCCCAGGGGGCAATCTCCGCGGGCCAAAAACATTCAGTACTTC. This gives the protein CASSPRGQSPRAKNIQYF.

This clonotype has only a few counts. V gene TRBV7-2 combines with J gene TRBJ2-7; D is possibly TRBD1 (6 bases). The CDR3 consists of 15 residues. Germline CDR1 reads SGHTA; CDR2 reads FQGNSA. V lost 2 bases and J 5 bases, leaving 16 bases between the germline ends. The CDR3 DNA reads TGTGCCAGCAGCTTATGGACAGACCCCAGGAACGAGCAGTACTTC. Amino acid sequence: CASSLWTDPRNEQYF.

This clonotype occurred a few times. In DNA, the CDR3 is TGTGCCAGCAAAAGGGGTCGGTTCTTC. Translated, it gives CASKRGRFF. The rearrangement links TRBV3-1 to TRBJ2-1; D is possibly TRBD1 (5 bases). V dropped 7 bases and J dropped 15 bases, with 10 bases sitting between them. The CDR3 contains 9 residues. Germline lookup yields CDR1 LGHDT and CDR2 YNNKEL (reference sequence).

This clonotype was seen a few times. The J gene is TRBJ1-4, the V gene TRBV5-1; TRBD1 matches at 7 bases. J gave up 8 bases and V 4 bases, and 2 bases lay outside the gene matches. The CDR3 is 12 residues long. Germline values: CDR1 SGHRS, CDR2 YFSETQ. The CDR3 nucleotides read TGCGCCAGCAGCCAACAGGGGGAAAAACTGTTTTTT. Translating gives CASSQQGEKLFF.

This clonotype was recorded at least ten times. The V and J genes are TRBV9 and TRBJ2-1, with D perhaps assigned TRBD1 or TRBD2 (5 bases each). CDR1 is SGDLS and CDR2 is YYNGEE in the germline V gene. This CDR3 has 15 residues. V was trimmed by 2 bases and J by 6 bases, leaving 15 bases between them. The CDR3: CASSVGAGGANEQFF. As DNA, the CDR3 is TGTGCCAGCAGCGTGGGTGCGGGTGGGGCCAATGAGCAGTTCTTC.

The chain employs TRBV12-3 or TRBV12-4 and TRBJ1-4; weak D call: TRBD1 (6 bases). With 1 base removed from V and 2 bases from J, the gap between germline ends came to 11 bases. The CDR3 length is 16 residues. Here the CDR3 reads CASSLGGAATNEKLFF. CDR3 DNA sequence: TGTGCCAGCAGTTTAGGGGGGGCAGCGACTAATGAAAAACTGTTTTTT.

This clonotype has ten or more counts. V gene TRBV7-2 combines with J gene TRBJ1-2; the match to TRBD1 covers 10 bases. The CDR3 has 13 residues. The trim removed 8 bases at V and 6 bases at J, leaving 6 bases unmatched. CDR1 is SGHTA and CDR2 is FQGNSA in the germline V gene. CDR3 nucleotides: TGTGCCAGCCATTCCGGGACAGGGGATGGCTACACCTTC. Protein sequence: CASHSGTGDGYTF.

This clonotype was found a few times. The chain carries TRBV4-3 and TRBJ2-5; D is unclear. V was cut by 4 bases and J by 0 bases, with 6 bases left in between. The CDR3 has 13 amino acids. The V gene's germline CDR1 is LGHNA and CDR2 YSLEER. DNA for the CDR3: TGCGCCAGCAGCCGGAACTACCAAGAGACCCAGTACTTC. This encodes CASSRNYQETQYF.

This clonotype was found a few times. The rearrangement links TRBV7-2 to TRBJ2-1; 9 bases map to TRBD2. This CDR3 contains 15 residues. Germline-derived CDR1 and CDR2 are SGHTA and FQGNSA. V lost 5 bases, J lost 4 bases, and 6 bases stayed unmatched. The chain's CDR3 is CASSPPSGDYNEQFF. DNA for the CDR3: TGTGCCAGCAGCCCCCCTAGCGGGGATTACAATGAGCAGTTCTTC.

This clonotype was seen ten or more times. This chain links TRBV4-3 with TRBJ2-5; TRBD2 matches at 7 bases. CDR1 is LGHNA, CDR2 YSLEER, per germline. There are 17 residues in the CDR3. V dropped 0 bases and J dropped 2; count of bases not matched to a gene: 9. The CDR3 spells CASSQDRSGEIQETQYF. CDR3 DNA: TGCGCCAGCAGCCAAGACCGAAGCGGGGAGATACAAGAGACCCAGTACTTC.

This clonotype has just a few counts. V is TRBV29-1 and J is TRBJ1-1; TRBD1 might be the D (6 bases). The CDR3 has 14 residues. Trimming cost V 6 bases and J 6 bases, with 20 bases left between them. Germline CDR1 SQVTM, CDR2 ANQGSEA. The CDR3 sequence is CSVVRTVLRAEAFF. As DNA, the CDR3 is TGCAGCGTCGTTAGGACAGTCCTTAGGGCTGAAGCTTTCTTT.

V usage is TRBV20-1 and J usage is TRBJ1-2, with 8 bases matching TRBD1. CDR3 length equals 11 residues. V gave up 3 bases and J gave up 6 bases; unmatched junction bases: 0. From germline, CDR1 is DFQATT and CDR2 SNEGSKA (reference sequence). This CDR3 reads CSARDRDGYTF. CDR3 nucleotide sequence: TGCAGTGCTAGGGACAGGGATGGCTACACCTTC.

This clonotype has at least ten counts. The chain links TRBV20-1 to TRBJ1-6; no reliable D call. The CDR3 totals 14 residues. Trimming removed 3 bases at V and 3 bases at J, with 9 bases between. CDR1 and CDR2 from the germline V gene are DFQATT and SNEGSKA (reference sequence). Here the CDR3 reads CSARVGDYNSPLHF. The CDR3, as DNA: TGCAGTGCTAGGGTAGGAGACTATAATTCACCCCTCCACTTT.

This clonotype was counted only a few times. CDR3 sequence: CASSPRTSGVPNEQFF. Written as DNA, the CDR3 is TGCGCCAGCAGCCCGAGGACTAGCGGGGTCCCCAATGAGCAGTTCTTC. The V gene is TRBV5-1, the J gene TRBJ2-1; 12 nucleotides line up with TRBD2. Germline CDR1 SGHRS, CDR2 YFSETQ. V lost 4 bases, J lost 6 bases, and 8 bases stayed unmatched. The CDR3 covers 16 residues.

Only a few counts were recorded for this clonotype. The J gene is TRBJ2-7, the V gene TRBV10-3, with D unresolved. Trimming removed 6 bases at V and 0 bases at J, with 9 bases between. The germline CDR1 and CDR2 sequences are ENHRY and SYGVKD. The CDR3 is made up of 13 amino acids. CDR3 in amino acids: CAIRSPSSYEQYV. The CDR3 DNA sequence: TGTGCCATCAGATCCCCTAGCTCCTACGAGCAGTACGTC.

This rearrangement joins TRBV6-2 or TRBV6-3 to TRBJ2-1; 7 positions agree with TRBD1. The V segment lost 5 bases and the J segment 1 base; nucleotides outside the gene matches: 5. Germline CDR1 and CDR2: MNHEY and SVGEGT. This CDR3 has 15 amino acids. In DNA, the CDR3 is TGTGCCAGCAGTGGCCGGGACAGATCCTACAATGAGCAGTTCTTC. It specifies CASSGRDRSYNEQFF.

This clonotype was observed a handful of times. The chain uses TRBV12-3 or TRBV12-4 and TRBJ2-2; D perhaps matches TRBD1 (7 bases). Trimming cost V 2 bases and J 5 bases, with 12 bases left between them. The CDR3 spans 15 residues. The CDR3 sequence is CASSLMAGGTGELFF. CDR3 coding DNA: TGTGCCAGCAGTTTAATGGCAGGGGGGACCGGGGAGCTGTTTTTT.

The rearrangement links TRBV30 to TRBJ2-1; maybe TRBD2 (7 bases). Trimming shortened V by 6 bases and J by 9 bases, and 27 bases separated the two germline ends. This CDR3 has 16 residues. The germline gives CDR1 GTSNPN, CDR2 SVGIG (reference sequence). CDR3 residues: CACPTPRGAGSGEQFF. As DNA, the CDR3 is TGTGCCTGTCCAACACCTCGGGGGGCTGGCTCGGGTGAGCAGTTCTTC.

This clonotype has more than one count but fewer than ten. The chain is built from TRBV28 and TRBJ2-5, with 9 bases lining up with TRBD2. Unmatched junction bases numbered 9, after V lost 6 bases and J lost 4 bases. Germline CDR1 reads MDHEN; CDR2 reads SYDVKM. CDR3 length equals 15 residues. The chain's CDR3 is CASSLGAGGRETQYF. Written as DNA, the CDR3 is TGTGCCAGCAGCCTAGGGGCGGGGGGGCGAGAGACCCAGTACTTC.